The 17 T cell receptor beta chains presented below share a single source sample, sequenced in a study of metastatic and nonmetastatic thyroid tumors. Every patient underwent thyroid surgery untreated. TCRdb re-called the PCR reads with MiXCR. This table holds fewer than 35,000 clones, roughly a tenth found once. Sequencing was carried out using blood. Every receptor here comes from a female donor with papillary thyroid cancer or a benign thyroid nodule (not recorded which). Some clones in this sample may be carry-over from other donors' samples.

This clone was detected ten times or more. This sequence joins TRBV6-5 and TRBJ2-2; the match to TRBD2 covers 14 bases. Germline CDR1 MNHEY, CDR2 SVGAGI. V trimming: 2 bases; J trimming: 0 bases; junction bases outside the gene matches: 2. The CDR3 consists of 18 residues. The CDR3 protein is CASSYRTSGGTNTGELFF. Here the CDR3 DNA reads TGTGCCAGCAGTTACAGGACTAGCGGGGGGACGAACACCGGGGAGCTGTTTTTT.

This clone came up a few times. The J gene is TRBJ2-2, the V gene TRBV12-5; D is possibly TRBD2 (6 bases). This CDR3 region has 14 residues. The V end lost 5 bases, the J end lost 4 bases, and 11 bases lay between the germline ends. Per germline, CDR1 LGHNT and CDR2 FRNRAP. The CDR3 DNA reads TGTGCTAGTGGTCTGGGGGGAACCACCGGGGAGCTGTTTTTT. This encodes CASGLGGTTGELFF. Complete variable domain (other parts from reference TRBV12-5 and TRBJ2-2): DARVTQTPRHKVTEMGQEVTMRCQPILGHNTVFWYRQTMMQGLELLAYFRNRAPLDDSGMPKDRFSAEMPDATLATLKIQPSEPRDSAVYFCASGLGGTTGELFFGEGSRLTVL.

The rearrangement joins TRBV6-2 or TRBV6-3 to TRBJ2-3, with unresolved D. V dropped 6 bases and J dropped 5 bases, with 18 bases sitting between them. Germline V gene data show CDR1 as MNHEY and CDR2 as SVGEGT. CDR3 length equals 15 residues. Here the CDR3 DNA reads TGTGCCAGCAGCTCTCTCTCCGGCGCCGGAGATACGCAGTATTTT. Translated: CASSSLSGAGDTQYF.

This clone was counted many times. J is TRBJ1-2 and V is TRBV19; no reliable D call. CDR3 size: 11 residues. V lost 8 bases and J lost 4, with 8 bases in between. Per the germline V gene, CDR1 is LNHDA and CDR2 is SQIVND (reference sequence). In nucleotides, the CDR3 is TGTGCCAGTCTAGACTTCTATGGCTACACCTTC. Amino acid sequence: CASLDFYGYTF.

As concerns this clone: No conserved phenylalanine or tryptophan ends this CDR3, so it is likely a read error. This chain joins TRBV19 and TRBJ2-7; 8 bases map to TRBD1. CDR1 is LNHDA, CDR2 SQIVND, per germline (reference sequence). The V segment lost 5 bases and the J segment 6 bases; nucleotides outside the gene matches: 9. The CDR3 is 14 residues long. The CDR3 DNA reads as TGTGCCAGTAGTGCACGGACAGGGACGGGCGAGCAGTACTCT. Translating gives CASSARTGTGEQYS.

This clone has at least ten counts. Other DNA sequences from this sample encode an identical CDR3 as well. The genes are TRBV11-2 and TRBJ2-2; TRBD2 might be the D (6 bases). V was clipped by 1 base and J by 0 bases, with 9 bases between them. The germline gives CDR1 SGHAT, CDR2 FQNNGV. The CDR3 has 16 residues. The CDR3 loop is CASSLVAESNTGELFF. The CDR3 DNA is TGTGCCAGCAGCTTAGTAGCGGAGTCGAACACCGGGGAGCTGTTTTTT.

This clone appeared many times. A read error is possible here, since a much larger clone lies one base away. CDR3: CASSQGRNSYEQYF. CDR3 DNA sequence: TGCGCCAGCAGCCAAGGGCGCAACTCCTACGAGCAGTACTTC. This chain joins TRBV4-3 and TRBJ2-7, with unresolved D. Germline CDR1 is LGHNA and CDR2 is YSLEER. The CDR3 is 14 amino acids. V lost 1 base, J lost 0 bases, and 7 bases lay in between.

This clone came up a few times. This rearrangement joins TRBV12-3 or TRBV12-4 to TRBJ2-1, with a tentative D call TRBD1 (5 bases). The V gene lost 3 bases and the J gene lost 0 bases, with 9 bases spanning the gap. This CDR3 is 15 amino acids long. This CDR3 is CASSFAGHSYNEQFF. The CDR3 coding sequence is TGTGCCAGCAGTTTTGCTGGACACTCCTACAATGAGCAGTTCTTC.

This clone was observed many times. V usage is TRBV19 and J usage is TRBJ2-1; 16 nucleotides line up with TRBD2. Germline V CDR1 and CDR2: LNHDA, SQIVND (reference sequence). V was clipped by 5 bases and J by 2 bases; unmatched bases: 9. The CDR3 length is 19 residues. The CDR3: CASSRIGTSGRATYNEQFF. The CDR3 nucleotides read TGTGCCAGTAGTCGGATCGGGACTAGCGGGAGGGCCACCTACAATGAGCAGTTCTTC.

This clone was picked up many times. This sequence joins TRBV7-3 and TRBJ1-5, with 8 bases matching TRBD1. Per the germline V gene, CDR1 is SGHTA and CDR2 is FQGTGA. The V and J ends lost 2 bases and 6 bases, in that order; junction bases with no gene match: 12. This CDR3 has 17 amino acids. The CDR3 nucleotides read TGTGCCAGCAGCTTACCCACAGGGGGGAGCAGAGTTCAGCCCCAGCATTTT. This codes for CASSLPTGGSRVQPQHF.

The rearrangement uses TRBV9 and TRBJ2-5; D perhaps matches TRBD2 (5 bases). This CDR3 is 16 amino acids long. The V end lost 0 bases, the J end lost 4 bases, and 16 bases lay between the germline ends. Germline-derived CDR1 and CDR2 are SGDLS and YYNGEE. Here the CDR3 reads CASSVDPGPGVETQYF. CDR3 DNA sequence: TGTGCCAGCAGCGTAGATCCGGGTCCCGGGGTAGAGACCCAGTACTTC.

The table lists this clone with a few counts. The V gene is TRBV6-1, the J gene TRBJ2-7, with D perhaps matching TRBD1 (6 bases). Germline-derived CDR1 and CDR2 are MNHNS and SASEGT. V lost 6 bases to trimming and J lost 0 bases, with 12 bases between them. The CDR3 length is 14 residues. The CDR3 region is CASRRQVLSYEQYF. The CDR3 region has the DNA TGTGCCAGCAGGAGACAGGTCCTCTCCTACGAGCAGTACTTC.

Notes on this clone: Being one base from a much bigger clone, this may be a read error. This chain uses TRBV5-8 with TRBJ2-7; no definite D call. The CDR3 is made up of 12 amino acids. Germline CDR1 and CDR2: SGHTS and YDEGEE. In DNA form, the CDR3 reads TGTGCCAGCAGCTCGGTTACCTACGTGCAGTACTTC. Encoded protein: CASSSVTYVQYF.

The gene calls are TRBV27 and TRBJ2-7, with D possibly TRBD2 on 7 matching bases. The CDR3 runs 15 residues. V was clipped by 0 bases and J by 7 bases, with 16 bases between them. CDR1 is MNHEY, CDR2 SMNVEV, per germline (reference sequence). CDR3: CASSLSWGGLNEQYF. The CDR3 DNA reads TGTGCCAGCAGTTTATCGTGGGGGGGCCTCAATGAGCAGTACTTC.

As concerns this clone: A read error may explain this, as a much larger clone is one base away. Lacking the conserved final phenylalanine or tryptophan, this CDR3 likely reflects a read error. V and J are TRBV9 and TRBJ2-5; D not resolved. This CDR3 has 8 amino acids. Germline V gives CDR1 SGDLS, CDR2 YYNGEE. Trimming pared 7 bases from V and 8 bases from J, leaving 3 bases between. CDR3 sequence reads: CASGTQYY. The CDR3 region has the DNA TGTGCCAGCGGAACCCAGTACTAC.

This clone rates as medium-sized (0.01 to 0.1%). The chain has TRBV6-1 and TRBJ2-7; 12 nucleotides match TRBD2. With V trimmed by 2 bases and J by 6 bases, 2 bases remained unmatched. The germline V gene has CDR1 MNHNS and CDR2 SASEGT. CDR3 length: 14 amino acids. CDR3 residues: CASSEMGLAGEQYF. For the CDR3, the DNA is TGTGCCAGCAGTGAAATGGGACTAGCGGGCGAGCAGTACTTC.

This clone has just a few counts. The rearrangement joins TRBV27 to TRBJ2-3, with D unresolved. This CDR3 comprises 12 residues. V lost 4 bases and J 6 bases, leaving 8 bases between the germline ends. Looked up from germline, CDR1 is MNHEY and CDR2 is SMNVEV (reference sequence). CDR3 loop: CASSSYGDTQYF. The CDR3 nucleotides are TGTGCCAGCAGTTCGTACGGGGATACGCAGTATTTT.